One and the same sample provided the 5 T cell receptor beta chains below, sequenced in a study of neurological immune-mediated disorders (dated by TCRdb to about 2019). The time point label for this specimen denotes: longitudinal time-point 3. The library was produced with 5' RACE. Reads for this sample came from an Illumina HiSeq 2500. Clones were called with MiXCR by TCRdb after fastp trimmed the public reads at Q25, and only in-frame beta chains were retained. Records with the same CDR3 protein are collapsed into one entry carrying the most frequent genes and DNA. This sample gives 93,000 or so distinct CDR3 sequences in total; 10% to 14% of them show up just once. The ten biggest clones cover approximately 3.1% of the sample. Sequenced: PBMCs. These receptor sequences come from a female donor with HTLV-1-associated myelopathy (HAM/TSP).

This clonotype was found many times. The V gene is TRBV20-1, the J gene TRBJ2-5; no clear D. Germline CDR1 reads DFQATT; CDR2 reads SNEGSKA (reference sequence). This CDR3 region has 16 residues. V was trimmed by 0 bases and J by 2 bases, leaving 16 bases between them. Here the CDR3 DNA reads TGCAGTGCTAGAGATCATTCAGTCGCTAGACAAGAGACCCAGTACTTC. It specifies CSARDHSVARQETQYF.

This clonotype was recorded many times. The chain has TRBV5-1 and TRBJ2-1, with 10 bases that match TRBD2. The J segment lost 2 bases and the V segment lost 2 bases, leaving 7 bases of the junction unmatched. The germline CDR1 and CDR2 sequences are SGHRS and YFSETQ. The CDR3 totals 17 residues. The CDR3 loop is CASSFRAGGRAYNEQFF. CDR3 coding DNA: TGCGCCAGCAGCTTCAGAGCGGGGGGGCGGGCCTACAATGAGCAGTTCTTC.

This clonotype was seen at least ten times. The chain uses TRBV5-1 and TRBJ2-5; possibly TRBD1 or TRBD2 for D (5 bases each). The germline CDR1 and CDR2 sequences are SGHRS and YFSETQ. V dropped 0 bases and J dropped 8 bases, with 17 bases sitting between them. The CDR3 is 15 residues long. The CDR3 DNA sequence: TGCGCCAGCAGCTTGGGAGGACAACCGGAGGAAACCCAGTACTTC. Its translation is CASSLGGQPEETQYF.

This clonotype was detected many times. J is TRBJ2-3 and V is TRBV5-1; possible D gene TRBD2, 6 bases. The CDR3 runs 17 residues. CDR1 and CDR2 (germline): SGHRS, YFSETQ. The ends were cut back, 5 bases at V and 0 bases at J, with 19 bases in the middle. CDR3 coding DNA: TGCGCCAGCAGTCCTCAAATGGGGGGATCTAGCACAGATACGCAGTATTTT. It codes for CASSPQMGGSSTDTQYF.

In its sample, this clonotype was seen many times. The V call is TRBV5-1, the J call TRBJ2-7, with 8 bases that match TRBD1. The CDR3 is 14 amino acids. Germline CDR1 SGHRS, CDR2 YFSETQ. The junction had 6 bases not matched to a gene; V was cut back by 4 bases and J by 3 bases. CDR3 amino acids: CASSLGQAGYEQYF. The CDR3, as DNA: TGCGCCAGCAGCCTGGGACAGGCTGGCTACGAGCAGTACTTC. Drawing the rest from reference TRBV5-1 and TRBJ2-7, the complete variable domain is KAGVTQTPRYLIKTRGQQVTLSCSPISGHRSVSWYQQTPGQGLQFLFEYFSETQRNKGNFPGRFSGRQFSNSRSEMNVSTLELGDSALYLCASSLGQAGYEQYFGPGTRLTVT.